This T cell receptor (beta chain) was retrieved from a study of human CD8 memory T cell subsets. This clonotype ranks as large in terms of frequency. UMI-labeled 5' RACE generated the TCR beta libraries. TCRdb re-called the 5' RACE reads and shows each CDR3 protein once, DNA omitted. Across about 5,600 distinct CDR3 sequences, the top ten clones capture 28% of the sample. The CDR3 sequence is 14 residues long. Germline V gives CDR1 LNHDA, CDR2 SQIVND (reference sequence). Sequencing was done on a sample of CD8+ effector memory T cells (TEM) sorted from PBMCs. Subset described: effector memory CD8 T cells, CCR7- CD45RO+ CD95+. This TCR came from a human donor in good health. The chain uses TRBV19 and TRBJ2-7; lacking DNA, the TRBD1 call made by TCRdb goes unchecked. This CDR3 reads CASSFSGTGTEQYF. The full variable domain, in which reference TRBV19 and TRBJ2-7 provide the parts outside the CDR3, is DGGITQSPKYLFRKEGQNVTLSCEQNLNHDAMYWYRQDPGQGLRLIYYSQIVNDFQKGDIAEGYSVSREKKESFPLTVTSAQKNPTAFYLCASSFSGTGTEQYFGPGTRLTVT.